The present entry profiles one T cell receptor (beta chain) with its context. Its antigen is still unknown. This PCR relied on a set of 60 Vbeta primers and 13 Jbeta primers. The table came from immunoSEQ multiplex PCR; TCRdb's copy has only in-frame clones and leaves some out. The specimen's table records under 200,000 clones. Germline assignment: CDR1 MNHEY and CDR2 SMNVEV (reference sequence). The CDR3 sequence is 15 residues long. V lost 0 bases, J lost 5 bases, and 6 bases stayed unmatched. This record belongs to a study of cytomegalovirus exposure and HLA in healthy donors. General study findings and limits: Later, TCR association rates were found to vary by HLA locus, highest for DRB1 and lowest for HLA-C.

The chain links TRBV27 to TRBJ2-7; 8 bases match TRBD2. Sequencing used PBMCs. This receptor was taken from a man aged 25 to 45 in good health and CMV-seronegative. Here the CDR3 reads CASSLSSGMSNEQYF. CDR3 sequence (DNA): TGTGCCAGCAGTTTATCTAGCGGGATGAGCAACGAGCAGTACTTC.